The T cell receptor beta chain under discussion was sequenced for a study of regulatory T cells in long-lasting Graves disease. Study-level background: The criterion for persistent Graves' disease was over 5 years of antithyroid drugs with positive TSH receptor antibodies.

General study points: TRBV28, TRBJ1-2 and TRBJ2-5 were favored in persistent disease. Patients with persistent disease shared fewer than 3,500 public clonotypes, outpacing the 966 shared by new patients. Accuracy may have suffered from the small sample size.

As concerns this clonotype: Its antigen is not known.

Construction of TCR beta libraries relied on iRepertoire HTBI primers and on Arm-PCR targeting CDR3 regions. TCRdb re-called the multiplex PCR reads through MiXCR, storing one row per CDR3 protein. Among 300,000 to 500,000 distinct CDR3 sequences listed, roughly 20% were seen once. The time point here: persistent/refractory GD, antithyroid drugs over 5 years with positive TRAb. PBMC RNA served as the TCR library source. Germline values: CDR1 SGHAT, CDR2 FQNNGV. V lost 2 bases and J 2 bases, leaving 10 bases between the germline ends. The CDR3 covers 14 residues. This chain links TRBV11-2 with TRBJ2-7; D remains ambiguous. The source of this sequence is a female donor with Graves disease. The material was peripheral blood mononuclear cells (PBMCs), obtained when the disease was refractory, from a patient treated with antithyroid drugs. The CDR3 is CASSLYGDTYEQYF. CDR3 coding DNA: TGTGCCAGCAGCTTATATGGAGACACCTACGAGCAGTACTTC.